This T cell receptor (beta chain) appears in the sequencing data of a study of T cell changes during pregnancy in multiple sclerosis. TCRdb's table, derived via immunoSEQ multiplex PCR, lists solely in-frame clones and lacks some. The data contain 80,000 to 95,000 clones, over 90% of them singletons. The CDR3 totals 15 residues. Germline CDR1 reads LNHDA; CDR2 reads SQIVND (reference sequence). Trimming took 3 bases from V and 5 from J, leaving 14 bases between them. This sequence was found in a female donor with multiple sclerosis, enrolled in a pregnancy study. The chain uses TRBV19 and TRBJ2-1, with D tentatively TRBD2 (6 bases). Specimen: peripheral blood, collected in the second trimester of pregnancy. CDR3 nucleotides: TGTGCCAGTAGTATCGGGGGAATGAGGGACAATGAGCAGTTCTTC. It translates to CASSIGGMRDNEQFF.